A selection of T cell receptor beta chains follows, all from one sample in a study of T cells in Graves' hyperthyroidism and ophthalmopathy. Each CDR3 protein gets one entry after TCRdb re-called the multiplex PCR reads with MiXCR. The sample contains 500,000 to 550,000 distinct CDR3 sequences, more than 20% of which appear only once. The sequencing input was blood. The source is a man between 18 and 29 years old with Graves' hyperthyroidism. Each CDR3 is given with its conserved first and last residue. Fields, in order: CDR3 protein, CDR3 DNA, D gene, V gene, J gene, clone size. The D gene is left open where the match is weak. Expanded clones are given a class, and other clones once, few, many or no size at all.

CSAFGGDSVYEQYF	TGCAGCGCGTTTGGGGGGGACAGCGTCTACGAGCAGTACTTC	-	TRBV29-1	TRBJ2-7	many
CASTGGVDGSYEQYF	TGTGCCAGCACTGGGGGAGTGGATGGCTCCTACGAGCAGTACTTC	-	TRBV28	TRBJ2-7	-
CASSLSSGGPDEQYF	TGTGCCAGCAGCTTATCTAGCGGGGGGCCGGACGAGCAGTACTTC	TRBD2	TRBV11-2	TRBJ2-7	-
CAWSVRGRWYGYTF	TGTGCCTGGAGTGTAAGGGGGCGCTGGTATGGCTACACCTTC	TRBD1	TRBV30	TRBJ1-2	few
CASSEAPDGAYEQYF	TGTGCCAGCAGTGAAGCCCCGGACGGAGCCTACGAGCAGTACTTC	-	TRBV6-1	TRBJ2-7	many
CGISERLLRDRDYEQYF	TGTGGCATCAGTGAGCGTTTACTCCGGGACAGGGACTACGAGCAGTACTTC	TRBD1	TRBV10-3	TRBJ2-7	-
CASSGGTEVQYF	TGTGCCAGCAGTGGGGGGACAGAGGTGCAGTACTTC	-	TRBV12-3/TRBV12-4	TRBJ2-7	many
CASSTIDLDASPLHF	TGTGCCAGCAGCACCATTGACTTAGACGCTTCACCCCTCCACTTT	-	TRBV28	TRBJ1-6	many
CASSERTGFRSPLHF	TGTGCCAGCAGTGAACGAACAGGGTTCCGATCACCCCTCCACTTT	-	TRBV6-1	TRBJ1-6	many
CASSSRDRDQPQHF	TGTGCCAGCAGCTCCCGGGACAGAGATCAGCCCCAGCATTTT	TRBD1	TRBV28	TRBJ1-5	-
CASRGGYSTEAFF	TGCGCCAGCAGGGGCGGGTACAGCACTGAAGCTTTCTTT	-	TRBV5-1	TRBJ1-1	few
CATSDQDTKNTGELFF	TGTGCCACCAGTGACCAGGATACTAAGAACACCGGGGAGCTGTTTTTT	-	TRBV24-1	TRBJ2-2	many
CSEKTWGNTEAFF	TGCAGTGAGAAGACCTGGGGTAACACTGAAGCTTTCTTT	-	TRBV20-1	TRBJ1-1	many